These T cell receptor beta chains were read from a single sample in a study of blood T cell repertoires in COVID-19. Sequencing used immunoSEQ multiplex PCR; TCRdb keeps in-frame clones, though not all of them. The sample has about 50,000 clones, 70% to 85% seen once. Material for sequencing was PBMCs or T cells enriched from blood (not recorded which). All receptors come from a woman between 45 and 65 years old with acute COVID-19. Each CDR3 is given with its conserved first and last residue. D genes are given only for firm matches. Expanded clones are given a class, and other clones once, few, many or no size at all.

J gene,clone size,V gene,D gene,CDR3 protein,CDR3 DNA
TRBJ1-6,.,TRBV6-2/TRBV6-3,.,CASSYSSGNSPLHF,TGTGCCAGCAGTTACTCCTCGGGTAATTCACCCCTCCACTTT
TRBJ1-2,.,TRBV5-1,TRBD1,CASSLGGVYTF,TGCGCCAGCAGCTTAGGGGGCGTCTACACCTTC
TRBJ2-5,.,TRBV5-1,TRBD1,CASSLGDRDHETQYF,TGCGCCAGCAGCTTGGGGGACAGGGACCACGAGACCCAGTACTTC
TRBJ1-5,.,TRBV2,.,CASWGPGEYQPQHF,TGTGCCAGCTGGGGCCCCGGTGAATATCAGCCCCAGCATTTT
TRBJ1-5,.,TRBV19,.,CASSSRQPNQPQHF,TGTGCCAGTAGTAGTAGACAGCCTAATCAGCCCCAGCATTTT
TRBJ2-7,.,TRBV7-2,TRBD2,CASSRTSGGNEQYF,TGTGCCAGCAGCCGGACTAGCGGGGGTAACGAGCAGTACTTC
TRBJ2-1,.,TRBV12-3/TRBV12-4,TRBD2,CASSERGGEQFF,TGTGCCAGCAGTGAGCGGGGGGGCGAGCAGTTCTTC
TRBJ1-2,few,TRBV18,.,CASSPGSQPNYGYTF,TGTGCCAGCTCACCGGGGAGTCAACCCAACTATGGCTACACCTTC
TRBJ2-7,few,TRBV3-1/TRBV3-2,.,CASSQAFKYEQYF,TGTGCCAGCAGCCAAGCCTTTAAATACGAGCAGTACTTC
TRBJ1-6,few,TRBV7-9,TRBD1,CASSLNRGGYNSPLHF,TGTGCCAGCAGCTTAAACAGGGGGGGGTATAATTCACCCCTCCACTTT
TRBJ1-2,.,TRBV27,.,CASSFSADYGYTF,TGTGCCAGCAGTTTTTCCGCGGACTATGGCTACACCTTC
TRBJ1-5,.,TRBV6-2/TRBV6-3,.,CASSYSKVDGGASNQPQHF,TGTGCCAGCAGTTACTCGAAAGTTGATGGAGGCGCTAGCAATCAGCCCCAGCATTTT
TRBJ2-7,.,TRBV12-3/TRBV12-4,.,CASSFGSYEQYF,TGTGCCAGCAGTTTCGGCTCCTACGAGCAGTACTTC
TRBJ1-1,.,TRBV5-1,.,CASSSLAGTNTEAFF,TGCGCCAGCAGCTCCCTAGCAGGGACAAACACTGAAGCTTTCTTT
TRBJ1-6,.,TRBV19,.,CASSFRHRSYNSPLHF,TGTGCCAGTAGTTTCCGACACCGCTCCTATAATTCACCCCTCCACTTT
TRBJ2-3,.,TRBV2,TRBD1,CASHFTGDGTDTQYF,TGTGCCAGCCATTTCACAGGGGATGGAACAGATACGCAGTATTTT
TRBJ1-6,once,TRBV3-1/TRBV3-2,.,CASSQMSRGYNSPLHF,TGTGCCAGCAGCCAAATGTCTAGGGGCTATAATTCACCCCTCCACTTT
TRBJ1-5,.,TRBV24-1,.,CATSGPGNQPQHF,TGTGCCACCAGTGGACCCGGGAACCAGCCCCAGCATTTT
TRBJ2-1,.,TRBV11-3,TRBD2,CASSSDGGSYNEQFF,TGTGCCAGCAGCTCGGACGGGGGGTCCTACAATGAGCAGTTCTTC
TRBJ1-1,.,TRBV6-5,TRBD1,CASKGWTGVTEAFF,TGTGCCAGCAAGGGGTGGACAGGCGTCACTGAAGCTTTCTTT
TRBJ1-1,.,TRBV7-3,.,CASSLNQGPRRTTEAFF,TGTGCCAGCAGCTTGAATCAGGGGCCCAGAAGGACCACTGAAGCTTTCTTT
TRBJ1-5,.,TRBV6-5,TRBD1,CASSSLLDRAQPQHF,TGTGCCAGCAGTTCACTCCTAGACAGGGCCCAGCCCCAGCATTTT
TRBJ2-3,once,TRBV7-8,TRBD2,CASSLRSRERTSEKQYF,TGTGCCAGCAGCTTAAGGAGCAGGGAACGGACTAGCGAAAAGCAGTATTTT
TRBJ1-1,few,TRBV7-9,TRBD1,CASRDTGGTEAFF,TGTGCCAGCAGAGATACAGGGGGCACTGAAGCTTTCTTT
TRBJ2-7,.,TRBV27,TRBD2,CASSQLAGANYEQYF,TGTGCCAGCAGTCAACTAGCGGGGGCTAACTACGAGCAGTACTTC
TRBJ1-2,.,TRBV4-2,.,CASSQGWAFGYTF,TGTGCCAGCAGCCAAGGGTGGGCTTTTGGCTACACCTTC
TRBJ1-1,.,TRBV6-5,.,CAPRGYTEAFF,TGTGCCCCCCGGGGTTACACTGAAGCTTTCTTT
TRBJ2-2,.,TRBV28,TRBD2,CASSVDGGDTGELFF,TGTGCCAGCAGCGTCGATGGGGGGGACACCGGGGAGCTGTTTTTT
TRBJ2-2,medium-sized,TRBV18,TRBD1,CASSPGQEAGELFF,TGTGCCAGCTCACCCGGACAGGAGGCCGGGGAGCTGTTTTTT
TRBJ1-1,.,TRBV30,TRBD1,CAWSLGQGSTEAFF,TGTGCCTGGAGTTTGGGACAGGGGTCGACTGAAGCTTTCTTT
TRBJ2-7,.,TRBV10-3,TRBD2,CASSRTSDTYEQYF,TGTGCCAGCTCGCGGACTAGCGATACCTACGAGCAGTACTTC
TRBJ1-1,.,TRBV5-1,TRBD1,CASSRDRGRTSTEAFF,TGCGCCAGCAGTCGGGACAGGGGTCGGACAAGTACTGAAGCTTTCTTT
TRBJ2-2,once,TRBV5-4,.,CASSLARTANTGELFF,TGTGCCAGCAGCTTGGCTAGGACAGCGAACACCGGGGAGCTGTTTTTT
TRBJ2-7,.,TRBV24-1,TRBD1,CATSDPQGDPYEQYF,TGTGCCACCAGTGATCCTCAGGGGGACCCCTACGAGCAGTACTTC
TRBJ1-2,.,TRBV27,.,CASSSGQGPYGYTF,TGTGCCAGCAGCTCGGGGCAGGGGCCCTATGGCTACACCTTC
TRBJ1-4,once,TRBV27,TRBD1,CASTQSPQGAGTNEKLFF,TGTGCCAGCACTCAATCCCCACAGGGGGCAGGCACTAATGAAAAACTGTTTTTT
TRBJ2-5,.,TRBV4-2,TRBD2,CASSQGGTSGGAETQYF,TGTGCCAGCAGCCAAGGAGGGACTAGCGGGGGGGCAGAGACCCAGTACTTC
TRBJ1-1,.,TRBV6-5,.,CASSYSRGTSEAFF,TGTGCCAGCAGTTACTCAAGGGGGACATCCGAAGCTTTCTTT
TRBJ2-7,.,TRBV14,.,CASSHRQSYAYEQYF,TGTGCCAGCAGCCACCGACAGTCCTATGCCTACGAGCAGTACTTC
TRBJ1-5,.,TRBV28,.,CASSLGGRSNQPQHF,TGTGCCAGCAGTTTAGGGGGGAGGAGCAATCAGCCCCAGCATTTT
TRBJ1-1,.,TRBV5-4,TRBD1,CASSLAIGQGFEAFF,TGTGCCAGCAGCTTGGCAATAGGACAGGGGTTTGAAGCTTTCTTT
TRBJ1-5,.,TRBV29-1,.,CSRDNFSNQPQHF,TGCAGTAGGGACAACTTTAGCAATCAGCCCCAGCATTTT
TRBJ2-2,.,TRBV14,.,CASSHRQPPNTGELFF,TGTGCCAGCAGCCACCGACAGCCTCCGAACACCGGGGAGCTGTTTTTT
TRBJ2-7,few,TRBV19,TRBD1,CASSTQGAPYEQYF,TGTGCCAGTAGTACCCAGGGGGCGCCTTACGAGCAGTACTTC
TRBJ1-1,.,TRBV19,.,CASSADGGRTEAFF,TGTGCCAGTAGTGCCGATGGGGGCAGGACTGAAGCTTTCTTT
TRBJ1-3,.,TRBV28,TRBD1,CASSSGQGGNTIYF,TGTGCCAGCAGTTCCGGACAGGGAGGAAACACCATATATTTT
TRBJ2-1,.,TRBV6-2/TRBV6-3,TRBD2,CASSSGLAGYNEQFF,TGTGCCAGCAGTTCAGGACTAGCGGGGTACAATGAGCAGTTCTTC
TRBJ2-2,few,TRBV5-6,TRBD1,CASSWGTGTGELFF,TGTGCCAGCAGCTGGGGGACAGGGACCGGGGAGCTGTTTTTT
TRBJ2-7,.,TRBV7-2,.,CASSFEVSSYEQYF,TGTGCCAGCAGCTTTGAGGTTAGCTCCTACGAGCAGTACTTC
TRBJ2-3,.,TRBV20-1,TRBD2,CSASVLAGGTTDTQYF,TGCAGTGCTAGTGTGCTAGCGGGGGGTACCACAGATACGCAGTATTTT
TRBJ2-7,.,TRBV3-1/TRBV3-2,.,CASSQGGIYEQYF,TGTGCCAGCAGCCAAGGAGGCATCTACGAGCAGTACTTC
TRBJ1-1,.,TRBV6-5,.,CASSYSAQWAVTRAFF,TGTGCCAGCAGTTACTCCGCCCAATGGGCCGTTACTCGGGCTTTCTTT
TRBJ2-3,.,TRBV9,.,CASSASQGTDTQYF,TGTGCCAGCAGCGCGTCACAGGGCACAGATACGCAGTATTTT
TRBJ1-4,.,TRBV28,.,CASSFGGEKLFF,TGTGCCAGCAGTTTCGGGGGTGAAAAACTGTTTTTT
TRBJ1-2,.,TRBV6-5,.,CASRKEQGDYGYTF,TGTGCCAGCAGGAAAGAACAGGGAGACTATGGCTACACCTTC
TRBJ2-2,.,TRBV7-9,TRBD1,CASSLGDSLGELFF,TGTGCCAGCAGCTTAGGGGACAGCCTCGGGGAGCTGTTTTTT
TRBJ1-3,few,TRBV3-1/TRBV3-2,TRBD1,CASSQGTGDGNTIYF,TGTGCCAGCAGCCAAGGGACAGGAGATGGAAACACCATATATTTT